This T cell receptor (beta chain) was identified in a study of blood T cells in healthy people across ages. Study-wide findings and caveats: Both higher diversity and more naive CD4+ cells marked long-lived donors when set against aged donors.

Primed by a sample-barcoded 5' primer and a J-beta primer mix, a second PCR proceeded for about 6 to 12 cycles. One entry per CDR3 protein results from TCRdb running MiXCR on the 5' RACE reads. This table holds some 320,000 distinct CDR3 sequences, about 25% found once. The ends were cut back, 11 bases at V and 4 bases at J, with 19 bases in the middle. The germline gives CDR1 MNHNS, CDR2 SASEGT. CDR3 length equals 14 residues. The individuals who served as donors were healthy Caucasians living in Russia, aged roughly 6 to 90. The authors extracted at least 5 micrograms of total RNA per sample. Worth noting for this clonotype: Its antigen is not identified.

The specimen was blood. This TCR came from a woman between 70 and 85 years old in good health. The rearrangement uses TRBV6-1 and TRBJ2-3, with D perhaps given as TRBD1 or TRBD2 (5 bases each). CDR3 amino acids: CASTWGSMSDTQYF. The DNA for the CDR3 is TGTGCCTCTACGTGGGGGTCTATGTCAGATACGCAGTATTTT.